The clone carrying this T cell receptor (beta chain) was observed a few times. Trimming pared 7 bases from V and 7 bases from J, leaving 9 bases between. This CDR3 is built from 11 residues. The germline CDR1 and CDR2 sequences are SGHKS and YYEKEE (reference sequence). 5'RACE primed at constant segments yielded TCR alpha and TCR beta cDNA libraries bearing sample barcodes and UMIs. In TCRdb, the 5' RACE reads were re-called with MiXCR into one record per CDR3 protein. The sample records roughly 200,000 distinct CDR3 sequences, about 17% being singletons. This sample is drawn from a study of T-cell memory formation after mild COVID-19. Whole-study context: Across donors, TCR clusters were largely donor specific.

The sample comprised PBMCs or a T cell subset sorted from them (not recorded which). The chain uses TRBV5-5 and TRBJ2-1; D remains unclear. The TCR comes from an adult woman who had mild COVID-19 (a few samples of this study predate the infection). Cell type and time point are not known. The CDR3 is CASLLTNEQFF. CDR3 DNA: TGTGCCAGCCTCTTGACAAATGAGCAGTTCTTC.